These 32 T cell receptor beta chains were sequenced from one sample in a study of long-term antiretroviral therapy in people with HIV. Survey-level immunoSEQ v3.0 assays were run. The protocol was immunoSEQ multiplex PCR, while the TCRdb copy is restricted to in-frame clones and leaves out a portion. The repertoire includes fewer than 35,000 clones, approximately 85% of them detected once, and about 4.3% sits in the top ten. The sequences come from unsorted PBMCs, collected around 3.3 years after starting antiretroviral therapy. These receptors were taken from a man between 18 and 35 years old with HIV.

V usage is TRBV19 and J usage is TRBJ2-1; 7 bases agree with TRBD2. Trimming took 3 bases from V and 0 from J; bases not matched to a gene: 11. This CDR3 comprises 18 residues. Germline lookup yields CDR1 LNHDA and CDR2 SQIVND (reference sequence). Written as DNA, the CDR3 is TGTGCCAGTAGTATGGGGGTGATGGGCGGGAGCTCCTACAATGAGCAGTTCTTC. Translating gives CASSMGVMGGSSYNEQFF.

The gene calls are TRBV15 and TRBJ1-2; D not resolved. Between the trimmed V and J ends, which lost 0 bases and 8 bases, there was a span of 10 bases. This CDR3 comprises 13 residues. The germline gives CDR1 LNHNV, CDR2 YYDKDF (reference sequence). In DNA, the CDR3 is TGTGCCACCAGCAGAGACGCTAGTCCGGGCTACACCTTC. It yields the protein CATSRDASPGYTF.

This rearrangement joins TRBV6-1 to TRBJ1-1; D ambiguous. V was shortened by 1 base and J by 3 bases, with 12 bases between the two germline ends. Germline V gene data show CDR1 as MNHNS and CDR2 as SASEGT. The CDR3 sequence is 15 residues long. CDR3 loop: CASSEGAAEYTEAFF. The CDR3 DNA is TGTGCCAGCAGTGAAGGTGCGGCGGAGTACACTGAAGCTTTCTTT.

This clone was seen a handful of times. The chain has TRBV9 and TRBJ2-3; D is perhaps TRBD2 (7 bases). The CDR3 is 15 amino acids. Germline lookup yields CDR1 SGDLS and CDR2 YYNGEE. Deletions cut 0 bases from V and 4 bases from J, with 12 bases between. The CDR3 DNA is TGTGCCAGCAGCGTAGGGGGAGGGGGAGCAGATACGCAGTATTTT. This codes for CASSVGGGGADTQYF.

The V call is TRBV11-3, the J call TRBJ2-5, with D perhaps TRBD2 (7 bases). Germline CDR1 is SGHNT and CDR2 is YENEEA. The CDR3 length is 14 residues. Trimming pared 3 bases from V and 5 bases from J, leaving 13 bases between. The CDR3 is CASSLGGQTETQYF. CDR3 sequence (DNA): TGTGCCAGCAGCTTGGGGGGGCAGACGGAGACCCAGTACTTC.

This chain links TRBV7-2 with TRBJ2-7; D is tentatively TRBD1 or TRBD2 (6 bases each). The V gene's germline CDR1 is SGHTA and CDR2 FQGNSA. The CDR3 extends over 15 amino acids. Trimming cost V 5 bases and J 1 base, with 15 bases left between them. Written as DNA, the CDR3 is TGTGCCAGCAGCGCCGAGCGGAGGGGGTCCTACGAGCAGTACTTC. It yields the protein CASSAERRGSYEQYF.

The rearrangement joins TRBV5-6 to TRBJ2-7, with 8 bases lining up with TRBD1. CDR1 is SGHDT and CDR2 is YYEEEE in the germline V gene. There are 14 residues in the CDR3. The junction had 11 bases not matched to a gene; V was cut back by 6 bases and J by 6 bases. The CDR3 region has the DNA TGTGCCAGCACCTTCGGGGACAGGACCAGCGAGCAGTACTTC. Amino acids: CASTFGDRTSEQYF.

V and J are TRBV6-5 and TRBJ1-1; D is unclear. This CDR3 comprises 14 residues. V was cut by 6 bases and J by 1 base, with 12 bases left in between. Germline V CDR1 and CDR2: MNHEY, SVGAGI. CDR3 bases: TGTGCCAGCAGCTTATCCGGGAGGAACACTGAAGCTTTCTTT. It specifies CASSLSGRNTEAFF.

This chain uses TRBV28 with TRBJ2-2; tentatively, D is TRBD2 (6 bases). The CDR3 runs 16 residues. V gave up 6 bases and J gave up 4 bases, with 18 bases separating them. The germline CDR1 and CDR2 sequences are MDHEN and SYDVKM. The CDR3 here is CASRKGGSWGTGELFF. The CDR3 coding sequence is TGTGCCAGCAGGAAAGGAGGGAGCTGGGGCACCGGGGAGCTGTTTTTT.

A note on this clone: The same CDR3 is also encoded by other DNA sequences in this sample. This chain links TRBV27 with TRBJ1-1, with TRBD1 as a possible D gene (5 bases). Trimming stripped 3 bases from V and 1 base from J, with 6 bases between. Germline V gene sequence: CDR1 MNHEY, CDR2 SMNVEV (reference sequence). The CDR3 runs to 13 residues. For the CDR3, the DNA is TGTGCCAGCAGTTTTGGGGGGAACACTGAAGCTTTCTTT. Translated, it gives CASSFGGNTEAFF.

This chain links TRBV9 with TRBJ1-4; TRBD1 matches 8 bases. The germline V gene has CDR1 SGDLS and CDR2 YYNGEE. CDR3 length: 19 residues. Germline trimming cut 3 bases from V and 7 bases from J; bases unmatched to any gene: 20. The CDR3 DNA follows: TGTGCCAGCAGCGCCTCGGAGGGGGGTCGAACAGGGGGTCTTGAAAAACTGTTTTTT. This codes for CASSASEGGRTGGLEKLFF.

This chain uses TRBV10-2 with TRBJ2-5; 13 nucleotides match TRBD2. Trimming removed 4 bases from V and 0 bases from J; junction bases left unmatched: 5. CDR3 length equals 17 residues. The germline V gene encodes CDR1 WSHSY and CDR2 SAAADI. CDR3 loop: CASSGLAGGPYQETQYF. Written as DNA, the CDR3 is TGCGCCAGCAGTGGACTAGCGGGGGGCCCCTACCAAGAGACCCAGTACTTC.

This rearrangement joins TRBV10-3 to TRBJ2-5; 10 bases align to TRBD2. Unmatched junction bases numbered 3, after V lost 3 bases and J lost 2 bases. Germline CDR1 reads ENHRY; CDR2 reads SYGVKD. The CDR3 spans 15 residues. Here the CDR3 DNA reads TGTGCCATCAGTGAAGCAGCGGGGGGGCAAGAGACCCAGTACTTC. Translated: CAISEAAGGQETQYF.

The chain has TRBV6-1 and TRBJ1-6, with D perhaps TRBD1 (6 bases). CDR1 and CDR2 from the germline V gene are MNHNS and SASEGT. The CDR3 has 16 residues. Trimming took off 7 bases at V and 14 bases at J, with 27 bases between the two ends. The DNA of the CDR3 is TGTGCCAGCACTGACCTCCTACAGGGAGTTCCTAGATCCCTCCACTTT. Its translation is CASTDLLQGVPRSLHF.

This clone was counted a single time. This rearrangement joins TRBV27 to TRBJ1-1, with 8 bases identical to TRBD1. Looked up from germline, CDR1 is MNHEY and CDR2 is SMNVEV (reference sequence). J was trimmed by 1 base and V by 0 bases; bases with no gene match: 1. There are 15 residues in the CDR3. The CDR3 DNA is TGTGCCAGCAGTTTATCCGGGACAGGGAACACTGAAGCTTTCTTT. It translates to CASSLSGTGNTEAFF.

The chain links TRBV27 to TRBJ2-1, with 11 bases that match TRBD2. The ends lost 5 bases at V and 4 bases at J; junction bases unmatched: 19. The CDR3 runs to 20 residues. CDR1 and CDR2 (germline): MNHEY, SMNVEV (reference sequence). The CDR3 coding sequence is TGTGCCAGCAGTCCACTTCCCGGGACTAGCGGAACCTCTAATTACAATGAGCAGTTCTTC. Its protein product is CASSPLPGTSGTSNYNEQFF.

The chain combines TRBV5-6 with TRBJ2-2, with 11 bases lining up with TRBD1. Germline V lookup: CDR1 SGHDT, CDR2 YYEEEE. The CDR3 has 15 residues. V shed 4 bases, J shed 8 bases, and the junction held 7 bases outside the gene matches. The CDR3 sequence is CASSLDRGRFGELFF. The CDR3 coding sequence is TGTGCCAGCAGCCTGGACAGGGGGCGTTTTGGGGAGCTGTTTTTT.

The CDR3 bases are TGTGCCAGCAGTTTATTGCAGGAAACTAATGAAAAACTGTTTTTT. Translation gives CASSLLQETNEKLFF. This sequence joins TRBV28 and TRBJ1-4; no definite D call. Germline lookup yields CDR1 MDHEN and CDR2 SYDVKM. This CDR3 is 15 amino acids long. The V and J ends lost 1 base and 1 base respectively, with 7 bases between them.

The CDR3 coding sequence is TGTGCCAGCAGCCAAACCCTACACGGGTGGGCATCCTACAATGAGCAGTTCTTC. It specifies CASSQTLHGWASYNEQFF. The chain uses TRBV14 and TRBJ2-1; D gene ambiguous. Per germline, CDR1 SGHDN and CDR2 FVKESK. This CDR3 region has 18 residues. Trimming removed 2 bases from V and 1 base from J, with 18 bases in between.

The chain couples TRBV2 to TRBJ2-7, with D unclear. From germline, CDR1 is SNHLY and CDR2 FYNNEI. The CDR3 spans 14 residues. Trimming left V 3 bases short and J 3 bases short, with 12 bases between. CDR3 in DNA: TGTGCCAGCAGTGATTCGTCAGTGAGCTACGAGCAGTACTTC. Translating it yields CASSDSSVSYEQYF.

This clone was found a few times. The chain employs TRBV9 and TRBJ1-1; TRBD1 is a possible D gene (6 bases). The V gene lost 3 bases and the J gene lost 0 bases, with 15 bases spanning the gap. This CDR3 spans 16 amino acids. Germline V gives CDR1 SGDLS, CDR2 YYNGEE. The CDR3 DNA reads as TGTGCCAGCAGCGCACTGACAGGCGTCATGAACACTGAAGCTTTCTTT. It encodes CASSALTGVMNTEAFF.

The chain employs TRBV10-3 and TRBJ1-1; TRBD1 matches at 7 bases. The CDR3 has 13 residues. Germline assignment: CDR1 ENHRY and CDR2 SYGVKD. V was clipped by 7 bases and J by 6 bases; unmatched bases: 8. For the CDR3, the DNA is TGTGCCATCATCCCGGGGCAGGGGGCTGAAGCTTTCTTT. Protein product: CAIIPGQGAEAFF.

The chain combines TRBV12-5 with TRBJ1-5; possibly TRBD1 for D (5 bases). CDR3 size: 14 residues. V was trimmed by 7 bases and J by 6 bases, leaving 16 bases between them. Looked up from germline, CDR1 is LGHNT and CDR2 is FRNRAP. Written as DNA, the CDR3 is TGTGCTAGTGTTCTGGGGGGGGTGTCTCAGCCCCAGCATTTT. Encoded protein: CASVLGGVSQPQHF.

The CDR3 coding sequence is TGTGCCAGCAGTTACTCAAGGTACAATGAGCAGTTCTTC. Protein product: CASSYSRYNEQFF. This chain connects TRBV6-5 to TRBJ2-1; no firm D call. With 0 bases removed from V and 4 bases from J, the gap between germline ends came to 4 bases. This CDR3 has 13 residues. Germline V gives CDR1 MNHEY, CDR2 SVGAGI.

CDR3 sequence (DNA): TGTGCCAGTGATCAGGGGAGAGTGACAGATACGCAGTATTTT. It is translated as CASDQGRVTDTQYF. The rearrangement uses TRBV19 and TRBJ2-3; tentative D call: TRBD1 (6 bases). Trimming left V 8 bases short and J 3 bases short, with 15 bases between. Looked up from germline, CDR1 is LNHDA and CDR2 is SQIVND (reference sequence). The CDR3 is 14 amino acids.

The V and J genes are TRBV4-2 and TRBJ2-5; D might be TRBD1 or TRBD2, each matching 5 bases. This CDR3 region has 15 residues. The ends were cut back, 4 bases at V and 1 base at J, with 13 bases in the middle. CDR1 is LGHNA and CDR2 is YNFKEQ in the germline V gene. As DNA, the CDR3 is TGTGCCAGCAGCCCCTACCGGGACGGCCAAGAGACCCAGTACTTC. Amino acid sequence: CASSPYRDGQETQYF.

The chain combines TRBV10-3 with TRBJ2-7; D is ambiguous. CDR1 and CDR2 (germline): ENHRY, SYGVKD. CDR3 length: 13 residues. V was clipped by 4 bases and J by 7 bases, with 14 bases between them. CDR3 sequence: CAISAGLPEEQYF. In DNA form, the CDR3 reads TGTGCCATCAGTGCGGGCCTTCCGGAAGAGCAGTACTTC.

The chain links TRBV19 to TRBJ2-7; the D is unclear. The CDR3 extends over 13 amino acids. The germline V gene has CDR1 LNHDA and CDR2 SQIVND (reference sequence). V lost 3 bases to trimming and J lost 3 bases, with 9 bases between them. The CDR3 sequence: CASSISSDYEQYF. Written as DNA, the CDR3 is TGTGCCAGTAGTATTAGCAGCGACTACGAGCAGTACTTC.

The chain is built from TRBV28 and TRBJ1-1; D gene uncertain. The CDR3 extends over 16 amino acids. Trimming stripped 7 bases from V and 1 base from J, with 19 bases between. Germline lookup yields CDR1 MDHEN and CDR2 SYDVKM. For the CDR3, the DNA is TGTGCCAGCAACATAATTGGGATTGGGTGGAACACTGAAGCTTTCTTT. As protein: CASNIIGIGWNTEAFF.

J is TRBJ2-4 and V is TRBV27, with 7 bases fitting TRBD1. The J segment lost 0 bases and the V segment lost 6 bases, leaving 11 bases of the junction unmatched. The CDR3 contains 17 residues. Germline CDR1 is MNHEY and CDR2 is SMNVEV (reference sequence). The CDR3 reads CASSSKEQGLAKNIQYF. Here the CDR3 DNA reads TGTGCCAGCAGCAGTAAGGAACAGGGGCTAGCCAAAAACATTCAGTACTTC.

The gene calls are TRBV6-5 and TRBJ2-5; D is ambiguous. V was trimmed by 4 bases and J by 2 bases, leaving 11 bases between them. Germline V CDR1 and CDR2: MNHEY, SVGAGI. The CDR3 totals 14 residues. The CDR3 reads CASSLARVQETQYF. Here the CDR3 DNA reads TGTGCCAGCAGTTTAGCTAGGGTTCAAGAGACCCAGTACTTC.

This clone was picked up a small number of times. The CDR3 DNA reads as TGTGCCAGCAGTGAAGCTTTCCCACTACCGGGACAGGGTTACGAGCAGTACTTC. It specifies CASSEAFPLPGQGYEQYF. V gene TRBV6-1 combines with J gene TRBJ2-7; TRBD1 matches at 9 bases. This CDR3 has 18 residues. Germline values: CDR1 MNHNS, CDR2 SASEGT. The V gene end was trimmed by 0 bases and the J gene end by 4 bases; junction bases not matched to a gene: 13.